The source of this T cell receptor beta chain is a study of early stage breast cancer tumors. The overall study: Among about twelve ER+/PR+/HER2- tumors, eight were ductal, four lobular. Samples were sequenced at about 9.7-fold average coverage.

The study, taken as a whole, reports: Compared with adjacent normal breast tissue, tumors showed around 2.7-fold greater T cell density and higher clonality. Comparing each tissue with blood distinguished tumor from normal in 14 of 16 patients.

Per germline, CDR1 SNHLY and CDR2 FYNNEI. The ends were cut back, 6 bases at V and 7 bases at J, with 22 bases in the middle. CDR3 size: 16 residues. The sample holds a few counts of this clone. Its antigen remains unidentified. Other DNA sequences in this specimen translate into the identical CDR3. The method was immunoSEQ multiplex PCR; TCRdb's version includes in-frame clones alone and lacks a portion of them. This table has tens of thousands of clones, roughly 77% appearing once. This TCR was recovered from a person aged 30-39 years with breast cancer. The rearrangement links TRBV2 to TRBJ1-5; D perhaps matches TRBD1 (5 bases). Material: breast tumor tissue. In DNA, the CDR3 is TGTGCCAGCAGCACAGGACGGGGCCGGAGTGTCCAGCCCCAGCATTTT. Protein sequence: CASSTGRGRSVQPQHF.